This T cell receptor (beta chain) was found in a study of T-cell reconstitution after alpha-beta-depleted transplantation in children. Trimming left V 4 bases short and J 6 bases short, with 14 bases between. Germline lookup yields CDR1 SGHRS and CDR2 YFSETQ. This CDR3 has 14 residues. The sample holds many counts of this clonotype. Unique molecular identifiers tagged the TCRbeta library. Each CDR3 protein gets one entry after TCRdb re-called the PCR reads with MiXCR. The table lists 200,000 to 300,000 distinct CDR3 sequences, about 25% of them singletons. The material sequenced was PBMCs, taken before TCRalphabeta/CD19-depleted stem cell transplant. This clonotype originated in a girl aged 2-10 years with Fanconi anemia, due to receive a stem cell transplant. The gene calls are TRBV5-1 and TRBJ2-1, with a weak D call TRBD1 (7 bases). CDR3 bases: TGCGCCAGCAGCACAGGGGAGGTGGTCAATGAGCAGTTCTTC. Its protein product is CASSTGEVVNEQFF.